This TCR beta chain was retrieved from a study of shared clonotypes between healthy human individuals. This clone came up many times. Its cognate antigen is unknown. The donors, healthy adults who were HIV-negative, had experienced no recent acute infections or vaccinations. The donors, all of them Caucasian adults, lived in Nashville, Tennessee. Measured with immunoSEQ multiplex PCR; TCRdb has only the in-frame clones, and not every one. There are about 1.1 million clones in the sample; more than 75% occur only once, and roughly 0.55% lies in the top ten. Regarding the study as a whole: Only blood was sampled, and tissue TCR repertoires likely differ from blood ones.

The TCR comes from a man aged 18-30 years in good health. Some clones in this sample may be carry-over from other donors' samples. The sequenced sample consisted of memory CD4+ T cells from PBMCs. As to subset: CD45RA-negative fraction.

The CDR3 DNA is TGTGCCACGGACTGGGGTGGAAATCAGCCCCAGCATTTT. This translates into CATDWGGNQPQHF. The genes are TRBV28 and TRBJ1-5; no definite D call. The germline V and J ends were trimmed by 10 bases and 4 bases, with 14 bases remaining between them. Germline CDR1 MDHEN, CDR2 SYDVKM. The CDR3 is 13 amino acids.